The entry that follows covers one T cell receptor (beta chain) sequence. The target antigen is unknown. This sample stems from a study of shared clonotypes between healthy human individuals. Background on the study: Aged 18 to 49, the donors were a couple of women and a few men.

Both subsets, CD45RA+ naive and CD45RA-negative memory, were split from the CD4+ cells. Findings and caveats of the study: Around 5% was the fraction of naive CD4 clonotypes found shared across a handful of donors.

Using immunoSEQ multiplex PCR, the repertoire was profiled, and TCRdb retains in-frame clones only, with some absent. The sample lists about 1 million clones, approximately 76% seen once, with about 1.5% in the top ten. The CDR3 runs to 13 residues. The germline V gene encodes CDR1 MNHNS and CDR2 SASEGT. The V gene lost 5 bases and the J gene lost 1 base, with 8 bases spanning the gap. J is TRBJ2-5 and V is TRBV6-1, with D tentatively TRBD1 (5 bases). This TCR derives from a man aged 18-30 years in good health. The sample was memory CD4+ T cells sorted from blood. Subset defined: CD45RA-negative fraction. The CDR3 nucleotides read TGTGCCAGCAGTTCAGGGCCCCAAGAGACCCAGTACTTC. This codes for CASSSGPQETQYF.